This record looks at one TCR beta chain sequence and its context. Its antigen is as yet unknown. This record belongs to a study of a mutant IDH1 vaccine in newly diagnosed glioma. Overall study context: The initiation of vaccination occurred 4-6 weeks after radiotherapy alone, or with temozolomide cycles. Scheduled at week 35, visit V12 preceded visit V13, held at week 47. Study observations and caveats: Patients showed vaccine-induced immune responses at a rate of roughly 93%. Top peripheral T cell clonotype shifts appeared unrelated to pseudoprogression.

Germline values: CDR1 SGHVS, CDR2 FQNEAQ. Trimming cost V 3 bases and J 5 bases, with 13 bases left between them. The CDR3 length is 14 residues. Noted time point: week 35, safety follow-up. Alongside topical imiquimod, each dose of vaccine comprised 300 ug of mutant IDH1 20-mer peptide. Only in-frame clones appear in the TCRdb table, and some are missing; sequencing was by immunoSEQ multiplex PCR. The sample shows roughly 54,000 clones, 84% of them seen only once. V gene TRBV7-8 combines with J gene TRBJ2-5, with D perhaps TRBD2 (6 bases). The receptor was isolated from a woman between 18 and 29 years old with glioma. Sequencing used PBMCs, obtained from a glioma patient whose treatment included an IDH1 peptide vaccine. The CDR3 protein is CASSFLGGRETQYF. In nucleotides, the CDR3 is TGTGCCAGCAGCTTTCTGGGGGGAAGGGAGACCCAGTACTTC.